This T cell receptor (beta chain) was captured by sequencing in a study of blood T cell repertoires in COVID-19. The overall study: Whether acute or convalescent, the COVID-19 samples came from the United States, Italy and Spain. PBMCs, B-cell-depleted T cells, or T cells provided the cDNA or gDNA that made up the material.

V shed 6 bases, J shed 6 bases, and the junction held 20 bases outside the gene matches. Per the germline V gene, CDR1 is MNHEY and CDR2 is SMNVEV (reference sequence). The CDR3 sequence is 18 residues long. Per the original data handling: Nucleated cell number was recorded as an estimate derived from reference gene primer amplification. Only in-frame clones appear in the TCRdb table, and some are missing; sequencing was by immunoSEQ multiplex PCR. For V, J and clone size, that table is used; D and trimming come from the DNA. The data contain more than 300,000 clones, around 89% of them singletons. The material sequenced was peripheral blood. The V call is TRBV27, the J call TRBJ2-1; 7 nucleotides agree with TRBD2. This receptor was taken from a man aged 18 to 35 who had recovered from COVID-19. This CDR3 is CASSLGPGGEAGTNEQFF. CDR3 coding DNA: TGTGCCAGCAGCCTCGGGCCAGGTGGGGAAGCGGGGACCAATGAGCAGTTCTTC.